One and the same sample provided the 15 T cell receptor beta chains below, sequenced in a study of blood T cell repertoires in COVID-19. Sequencing was performed with immunoSEQ multiplex PCR; in TCRdb, only in-frame clones are kept and a portion is missing. The table lists about 99,000 clones, around four fifths of them singletons, with about 4.8% in the top ten. The specimen sequenced was peripheral blood. These receptors originate from a man aged 60-69 years with acute or convalescent COVID-19.

The CDR3 region has the DNA TGCGCCAGCAGCAACGGAGCCGGGACAGGCTATGGCTACACCTTC. Translated: CASSNGAGTGYGYTF. The chain couples TRBV5-1 to TRBJ1-2, with 8 bases aligning to TRBD1. The CDR3 has 15 amino acids. With 4 bases clipped from V and 4 bases from J, the junction kept 9 bases outside the gene matches. Per germline, CDR1 SGHRS and CDR2 YFSETQ.

The chain combines TRBV5-1 with TRBJ2-7, with 7 bases fitting TRBD2. Germline lookup yields CDR1 SGHRS and CDR2 YFSETQ. This CDR3 comprises 15 residues. The V gene end was trimmed by 2 bases and the J gene end by 5 bases; junction bases not matched to a gene: 10. DNA of the CDR3: TGCGCCAGCAGCTTTCAAGGACTAGGGGCGGACGAGCAGTACTTC. Translation: CASSFQGLGADEQYF.

V usage is TRBV11-2 and J usage is TRBJ2-3; possibly TRBD2 for D (5 bases). The V gene's germline CDR1 is SGHAT and CDR2 FQNNGV. The V and J ends lost 1 base and 0 bases respectively, with 8 bases between them. The CDR3 runs 15 residues. Written as DNA, the CDR3 is TGTGCCAGCAGCTTAGCTCCGGGGAGCACAGATACGCAGTATTTT. Translated: CASSLAPGSTDTQYF. Full variable domain (missing parts from reference TRBV11-2 and TRBJ2-3): EAGVAQSPRYKIIEKRQSVAFWCNPISGHATLYWYQQILGQGPKLLIQFQNNGVVDDSQLPKDRFSAERLKGVDSTLKIQPAKLEDSAVYLCASSLAPGSTDTQYFGPGTRLTVL.

The chain joins TRBV11-2 to TRBJ2-7; TRBD2 might be the D (5 bases). Looked up from germline, CDR1 is SGHAT and CDR2 is FQNNGV. This CDR3 is built from 14 residues. V shed 1 base and J shed 6 bases, with 13 bases lying between them. The CDR3 reads CASSLVRGSSEQYF. CDR3 in DNA: TGTGCCAGCAGCTTAGTTCGGGGTAGTTCCGAGCAGTACTTC.

The chain joins TRBV7-8 to TRBJ1-1; maybe TRBD1 (6 bases). The germline gives CDR1 SGHVS, CDR2 FQNEAQ. V was pared by 0 bases and J by 5 bases, with 16 bases between. This CDR3 comprises 16 residues. The CDR3 sequence is CASSLAGAGVETEAFF. CDR3 nucleotide sequence: TGTGCCAGCAGCTTAGCGGGGGCAGGGGTGGAGACTGAAGCTTTCTTT. The whole variable domain, filled in from reference TRBV7-8 and TRBJ1-1, reads GAGVSQSPRYKVAKRGQDVALRCDPISGHVSLFWYQQALGQGPEFLTYFQNEAQLDKSGLPSDRFFAERPEGSVSTLKIQRTQQEDSAVYLCASSLAGAGVETEAFFGQGTRLTVV.

This rearrangement joins TRBV2 to TRBJ2-3; D is unresolved. The CDR3 sequence is 11 residues long. Trimming pared 4 bases from V and 3 bases from J, leaving 2 bases between. Per germline, CDR1 SNHLY and CDR2 FYNNEI. Here the CDR3 reads CASSVTDTQYF. The CDR3 DNA reads as TGTGCCAGCAGTGTAACAGATACGCAGTATTTT.

The V and J genes are TRBV7-2 and TRBJ2-3; TRBD2 aligns across 12 bases. Germline trimming cut 1 base from V and 5 bases from J; bases unmatched to any gene: 4. From germline, CDR1 is SGHTA and CDR2 FQGNSA. There are 16 residues in the CDR3. The CDR3 region has the DNA TGTGCCAGCAGCTTAGTCCCTAGCGGGGGGGAAGATACGCAGTATTTT. Translation gives CASSLVPSGGEDTQYF.

This clone appeared once. Germline is not matched at one junction end, which may reflect a read error. This rearrangement joins TRBV7-7 to TRBJ1-4, with a tentative D call TRBD1 (5 bases). Germline V gene sequence: CDR1 SSHAT, CDR2 FNYEAQ (reference sequence). This CDR3 contains 15 residues. CDR3 bases: TGTGCTAGCAGCTTTAGAGTCAGGGAGGTCGAAAAACTGTTTTTT. It is translated as CASSFRVREVEKLFF. Combining the CDR3 with reference TRBV7-7 and TRBJ1-4 gives the whole variable domain GAGVSQSPRYKVTKRGQDVTLRCDPISSHATLYWYQQALGQGPEFLTYFNYEAQPDKSGLPSDRFSAERPEGSISTLTIQRTEQRDSAMYRCASSFRVREVEKLFFGSGTQLSVL.

The chain has TRBV3-1 (or the pseudogene TRBV3-2) and TRBJ1-3, with D possibly TRBD1 on 5 matching bases. V lost 1 base to trimming and J lost 9 bases, with 19 bases between them. Per the germline V gene, CDR1 is LGHDT and CDR2 is YNNKEL (reference sequence). This CDR3 is built from 16 residues. The CDR3 protein is CASSQGSRALGGTIYF. CDR3 DNA sequence: TGTGCCAGCAGCCAAGGATCCCGGGCCCTCGGGGGCACCATATATTTT.

This sequence joins TRBV4-3 and TRBJ2-2; 16 nucleotides align to TRBD2. The CDR3 is 19 residues long. Unmatched junction bases numbered 10, after V lost 5 bases and J lost 4 bases. Germline assignment: CDR1 LGHNA and CDR2 YSLEER. Here the CDR3 DNA reads TGCGCCAGCAGCTGCCCGGGACTAGCGGGAGGGCCTTGCACCGGGGAGCTGTTTTTT. It translates to CASSCPGLAGGPCTGELFF.

This chain joins TRBV5-1 and TRBJ2-6, with 7 positions matching TRBD1. The junction had 3 bases not matched to a gene; V was cut back by 0 bases and J by 0 bases. The CDR3 runs 17 residues. CDR1 is SGHRS, CDR2 YFSETQ, per germline. The CDR3 protein is CASSLEQGSSGANVLTF. The CDR3 DNA reads as TGCGCCAGCAGCTTGGAACAGGGGAGCTCTGGGGCCAACGTCCTGACTTTC.

This clone occurred a few times. The rearrangement joins TRBV19 to TRBJ2-1, with D unresolved. Germline V CDR1 and CDR2: LNHDA, SQIVND (reference sequence). The CDR3 is 12 residues long. Deletions cut 0 bases from V and 12 bases from J, with 9 bases between. CDR3 coding DNA: TGTGCCAGTAGTATAGACGCCCGAGTGCAGTTCTTC. It codes for CASSIDARVQFF.

V usage is TRBV28 and J usage is TRBJ1-4, with TRBD1 matching 10 bases. Germline trimming cut 7 bases from V and 10 bases from J; bases unmatched to any gene: 9. The germline V gene has CDR1 MDHEN and CDR2 SYDVKM. The CDR3 is 14 residues long. CDR3 nucleotides: TGTGCCAGCATCTTGGGACAGGGGAGACGAAAACTGTTTTTT. Its translation is CASILGQGRRKLFF.

The chain carries TRBV27 and TRBJ2-7, with 10 bases matching TRBD1. The CDR3 runs 14 residues. CDR1 is MNHEY and CDR2 is SMNVEV in the germline V gene (reference sequence). Trimming removed 6 bases from V and 4 bases from J; junction bases left unmatched: 6. Written as DNA, the CDR3 is TGTGCCAGCAGGCGGACAGGGGGAGGGTACGAGCAGTACTTC. This gives the protein CASRRTGGGYEQYF.

The genes are TRBV7-2 and TRBJ1-5, with D perhaps TRBD1 (5 bases). V gave up 4 bases and J gave up 6 bases, with 13 bases separating them. Germline V gene sequence: CDR1 SGHTA, CDR2 FQGNSA. The CDR3 is 14 amino acids. This CDR3 reads CASSSGTIGQPQHF. CDR3 in DNA: TGTGCCAGCAGCTCCGGGACTATTGGTCAGCCCCAGCATTTT.